This TCR beta chain originates from a study of T cell changes during pregnancy in multiple sclerosis. Generated by immunoSEQ multiplex PCR, the TCRdb table keeps only in-frame clones and is missing some. The sample has about 42,000 clones, 87% seen once; the top ten hold 0.9%. Germline V gene lookup returns CDR1 KGHSH and CDR2 LQKENI. The CDR3 extends over 14 amino acids. The V gene lost 3 bases and the J gene lost 8 bases, with 14 bases spanning the gap. The sequencing here drew on CD4+ T cells from peripheral blood mononuclear cells, taken after pregnancy. This TCR was recovered from a female donor with multiple sclerosis, enrolled in a pregnancy study. The V and J genes are TRBV18 and TRBJ2-4; D is possibly TRBD1 (5 bases). CDR3 loop: CASSPVSDSDIQYF. In DNA, the CDR3 is TGTGCCAGCTCACCGGTATCCGACAGTGACATTCAGTACTTC.